The 12 T cell receptor beta chains given below trace back to one sample, sequenced in a study of early T cells in non-severe SARS-CoV-2 infection. TCRdb itself ran the 5' RACE reads through MiXCR, one entry per CDR3 protein. This sample has over 80,000 distinct CDR3 sequences, with about 12% found just once. The sequenced sample was whole blood, obtained at baseline. Source of these receptors: an adult who was a healthcare worker with PCR-confirmed SARS-CoV-2 infection or an uninfected control (not recorded which).

There are a few counts of this clonotype. The rearrangement uses TRBV5-1 and TRBJ1-1; D unresolved. V lost 1 base and J 8 bases, leaving 9 bases between the germline ends. Per germline, CDR1 SGHRS and CDR2 YFSETQ. CDR3 size: 12 residues. CDR3 in amino acids: CASSLSEREAFF. As DNA, the CDR3 is TGCGCCAGCAGCTTGAGTGAAAGGGAAGCTTTCTTT. Full variable domain (outside the CDR3, taken from reference TRBV5-1 and TRBJ1-1): KAGVTQTPRYLIKTRGQQVTLSCSPISGHRSVSWYQQTPGQGLQFLFEYFSETQRNKGNFPGRFSGRQFSNSRSEMNVSTLELGDSALYLCASSLSEREAFFGQGTRLTVV.

This clonotype appeared a few times. The chain is built from TRBV28 and TRBJ2-7; 12 nucleotides agree with TRBD2. This CDR3 contains 13 residues. Germline V gene lookup returns CDR1 MDHEN and CDR2 SYDVKM. After removal of 10 bases from V and 2 bases from J, the junction contained 3 bases not matched to a gene. The CDR3 sequence is CATSSGGAYEQYF. The CDR3 nucleotides read TGTGCCACCTCTAGCGGGGGGGCCTACGAGCAGTACTTC. Looking up the rest from reference TRBV28 and TRBJ2-7 gives the full variable domain: DVKVTQSSRYLVKRTGEKVFLECVQDMDHENMFWYRQDPGLGLRLIYFSYDVKMKEKGDIPEGYSVSREKKERFSLILESASTNQTSMYLCATSSGGAYEQYFGPGTRLTVT.

This clonotype has a handful of counts. This chain joins TRBV3-1 and TRBJ2-7; 9 nucleotides agree with TRBD2. The CDR3 is 15 amino acids. V gave up 1 base and J gave up 5 bases; unmatched junction bases: 6. CDR1 and CDR2 (germline): LGHDT, YNNKEL (reference sequence). DNA for the CDR3: TGTGCCAGCAGCCAAGTTCCCGGGACTAGCAACGAGCAGTACTTC. Translation: CASSQVPGTSNEQYF.

This clonotype was counted a few times. The V gene is TRBV6-1, the J gene TRBJ1-3; D unresolved. Germline CDR1 MNHNS, CDR2 SASEGT. Trimming took off 4 bases at V and 1 base at J, with 11 bases between the two ends. The CDR3 is 15 amino acids. For the CDR3, the DNA is TGTGCCAGCAGTGCCGTCGCTGGGTCTGGAAACACCATATATTTT. Translation: CASSAVAGSGNTIYF.

This clonotype has more than one count but fewer than ten. The rearrangement uses TRBV10-3 and TRBJ2-3, with TRBD2 identical over 11 bases. With 0 bases clipped from V and 3 bases from J, the junction kept 8 bases outside the gene matches. CDR3 length: 18 amino acids. CDR1 is ENHRY and CDR2 is SYGVKD in the germline V gene. The CDR3 is CAISESGLAGGKTDTQYF. Here the CDR3 DNA reads TGTGCCATCAGTGAGTCTGGGCTAGCGGGAGGAAAAACAGATACGCAGTATTTT.

V gene TRBV10-1 combines with J gene TRBJ2-5; 7 bases map to TRBD2. Germline V gene data show CDR1 as WNHNN and CDR2 as SYGVQD (reference sequence). CDR3 length: 15 residues. V was clipped by 0 bases and J by 1 base; unmatched bases: 2. CDR3 nucleotide sequence: TGCGCCAGCAGTGAGTCGCCGGGGGGCCAAGAGACCCAGTACTTC. Protein product: CASSESPGGQETQYF.

CDR3 sequence: CASSRGFEAFF. The CDR3 nucleotides are TGTGCCAGCAGCCGAGGGTTTGAAGCTTTCTTT. The V and J genes are TRBV14 and TRBJ1-1; unclear D gene. From germline, CDR1 is SGHDN and CDR2 FVKESK. The CDR3 sequence is 11 residues long. The ends were cut back, 4 bases at V and 7 bases at J, with 7 bases in the middle.

The CDR3 DNA reads TGCAGCGTTGGCGACACAAGGAACTATGGCTACACCTTC. This sequence encodes CSVGDTRNYGYTF. The V gene is TRBV29-1, the J gene TRBJ1-2; no definite D call. V gave up 4 bases and J gave up 2 bases, with 11 bases separating them. Germline values: CDR1 SQVTM, CDR2 ANQGSEA. The CDR3 totals 13 residues.

This clonotype has a count of ten or more. The V call is TRBV3-1, the J call TRBJ1-5; TRBD1 might be the D (5 bases). The CDR3 runs 15 residues. Deletions cut 0 bases from V and 7 bases from J, with 13 bases between. Germline CDR1 reads LGHDT; CDR2 reads YNNKEL (reference sequence). CDR3 protein: CASSQERGSGQPQHF. In DNA, the CDR3 is TGTGCCAGCAGCCAAGAAAGGGGATCGGGGCAGCCCCAGCATTTT.

There are many counts of this clonotype. This chain links TRBV9 with TRBJ1-2, with D uncertain. In germline, CDR1 is SGDLS, CDR2 YYNGEE. The CDR3 has 14 amino acids. V was cut by 0 bases and J by 8 bases, with 14 bases left in between. The DNA of the CDR3 is TGTGCCAGCAGCGTAGCCCTCCAGGTTGACGGCTACACCTTC. Encoded protein: CASSVALQVDGYTF.

This clonotype was seen just once. The J gene is TRBJ2-7, the V gene TRBV28, with D perhaps matching TRBD1 or TRBD2 (5 bases each). Trimming took off 8 bases at V and 6 bases at J, with 11 bases between the two ends. The CDR3 has 11 amino acids. Germline CDR1 is MDHEN and CDR2 is SYDVKM. CDR3 DNA sequence: TGTGCCAGCCAGGTGGGGACCGAGCAGTACTTC. Translated, it gives CASQVGTEQYF. The complete variable domain, with remaining parts taken from reference TRBV28 and TRBJ2-7, reads DVKVTQSSRYLVKRTGEKVFLECVQDMDHENMFWYRQDPGLGLRLIYFSYDVKMKEKGDIPEGYSVSREKKERFSLILESASTNQTSMYLCASQVGTEQYFGPGTRLTVT.

This clonotype was picked up many times. V gene TRBV29-1 combines with J gene TRBJ1-1; D uncertain. The CDR3 is 17 residues long. Trimming stripped 1 base from V and 4 bases from J, with 22 bases between. From germline, CDR1 is SQVTM and CDR2 ANQGSEA. The CDR3 DNA reads as TGCAGCGTTGAAGCGCGGAGGATCTCCTCGGGTAGCACTGAAGCTTTCTTT. It is translated as CSVEARRISSGSTEAFF.